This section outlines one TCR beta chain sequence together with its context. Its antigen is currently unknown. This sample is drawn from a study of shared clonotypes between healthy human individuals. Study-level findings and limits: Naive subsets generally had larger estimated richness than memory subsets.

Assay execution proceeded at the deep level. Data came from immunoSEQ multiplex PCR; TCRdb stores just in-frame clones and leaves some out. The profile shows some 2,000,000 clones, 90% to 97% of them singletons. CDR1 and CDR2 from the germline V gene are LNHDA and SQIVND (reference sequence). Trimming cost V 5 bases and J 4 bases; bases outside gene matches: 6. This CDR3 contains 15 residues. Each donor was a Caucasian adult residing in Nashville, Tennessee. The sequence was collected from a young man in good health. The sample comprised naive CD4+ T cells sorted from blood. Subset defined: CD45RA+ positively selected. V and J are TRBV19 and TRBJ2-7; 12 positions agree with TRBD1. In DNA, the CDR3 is TGTGCCAGTAGTGATCCGGGACAGGGGGCTTACGAGCAGTACTTC. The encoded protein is CASSDPGQGAYEQYF.